The 14 T cell receptor beta chains below all came from one sample that was sequenced in a study of blood T cells in healthy people across ages. Primers used in a second PCR of about 6 to 11 cycles were a sample-barcoded 5' primer and a J-beta primer mix. TCRdb redid the calling of the 5' RACE reads with MiXCR, one entry per CDR3 protein. The sample includes around 780,000 distinct CDR3 sequences, around a quarter of them seen just once. This sample was also put to use in a study of T cells of mothers and their children.

What was sequenced was blood. The source is a boy between 5 and 17 years old in good health.

This clonotype was detected a few times. J is TRBJ1-5 and V is TRBV28; 8 nucleotides agree with TRBD1. Germline V lookup: CDR1 MDHEN, CDR2 SYDVKM. The CDR3 length is 13 residues. After removal of 9 bases from V and 7 bases from J, the junction contained 8 bases not matched to a gene. The CDR3 reads CASCRGLGQPQHF. CDR3 DNA: TGTGCCAGTTGCAGGGGGCTGGGGCAGCCCCAGCATTTT.

The V and J genes are TRBV28 and TRBJ2-7, with D uncertain. The CDR3 totals 14 residues. Germline V gene data show CDR1 as MDHEN and CDR2 as SYDVKM. V was shortened by 4 bases and J by 2 bases, with 12 bases between the two germline ends. CDR3 sequence (DNA): TGTGCCAGCAGTTATCCTAGGGAAACCTACGAGCAGTACTTC. It specifies CASSYPRETYEQYF.

The V and J genes are TRBV11-2 and TRBJ1-1, with D tentatively TRBD1 (6 bases). Between the trimmed V and J ends, which lost 5 bases and 5 bases, there was a span of 15 bases. Germline assignment: CDR1 SGHAT and CDR2 FQNNGV. This CDR3 comprises 14 residues. The chain's CDR3 is CASSRRWGATEAFF. The CDR3 nucleotides are TGTGCCAGCAGCCGTAGGTGGGGGGCTACTGAAGCTTTCTTT.

The chain links TRBV29-1 to TRBJ1-2, with 8 bases aligning to TRBD1. Unmatched junction bases numbered 4, after V lost 3 bases and J lost 1 base. Germline lookup yields CDR1 SQVTM and CDR2 ANQGSEA. This CDR3 region has 14 residues. CDR3 nucleotides: TGCAGCGTTGACCCGACAGGGGTTAACTATGGCTACACCTTC. This gives the protein CSVDPTGVNYGYTF.

In this sample, this clonotype turned up once. This chain connects TRBV7-2 to TRBJ2-5; possibly TRBD1 for D (6 bases). The closer fit of TRBJ2-1 to the DNA end suggests the J call may be wrong. The CDR3 length is 14 residues. The germline V gene encodes CDR1 SGHTA and CDR2 FQGNSA. The CDR3 bases are TGTGCCAGCAGCTTCCAGGGGTCCAACAATGAGCAGTTCTTC. Amino acids: CASSFQGSNNEQFF.

This chain uses TRBV7-9 with TRBJ1-4, with a possible D match to TRBD1 (6 bases). Trimming removed 5 bases from V and 4 bases from J, with 20 bases in between. Germline V gene lookup returns CDR1 SEHNR and CDR2 FQNEAQ (reference sequence). The CDR3 runs to 17 residues. The CDR3 bases are TGTGCCAGCAGCCCCCCTCGGGAGGGGGTGAGTAATGAAAAACTGTTTTTT. Amino acids: CASSPPREGVSNEKLFF.

The CDR3 DNA sequence: TGTGCCAGCAGCGTAAGCAGTAAAGATGGCTACACCTTC. Its protein is CASSVSSKDGYTF. The V gene is TRBV9, the J gene TRBJ1-2; D call uncertain. Trimming stripped 1 base from V and 6 bases from J, with 10 bases between. CDR1 SGDLS and CDR2 YYNGEE come from the germline V gene. CDR3 length: 13 residues.

This clonotype showed up just a few times. The rearrangement links TRBV27 to TRBJ2-2; possible D gene TRBD2, 6 bases. From germline, CDR1 is MNHEY and CDR2 SMNVEV (reference sequence). V was cut by 8 bases and J by 2 bases, with 12 bases left in between. The length of the CDR3 is 14 residues. CDR3 in amino acids: CASAVEGNTGELFF. The DNA of the CDR3 is TGTGCCAGCGCCGTGGAGGGCAACACCGGGGAGCTGTTTTTT.

This chain connects TRBV7-6 to TRBJ2-5; 12 bases agree with TRBD2. Germline V CDR1 and CDR2: SGHVS, FNYEAQ. The CDR3 spans 15 residues. The ends lost 5 bases at V and 0 bases at J; junction bases unmatched: 1. CDR3 in DNA: TGTGCCAGCAGCGGGACTAGCGGGTACCAAGAGACCCAGTACTTC. The encoded protein is CASSGTSGYQETQYF.

The gene calls are TRBV4-1 and TRBJ2-7, with 7 bases lining up with TRBD1. The V segment lost 1 base and the J segment 5 bases; nucleotides outside the gene matches: 11. The CDR3 extends over 16 amino acids. CDR1 and CDR2 from the germline V gene are MGHRA and YSYEKL. In DNA form, the CDR3 reads TGCGCCAGCAGCCAAGCGAGGACAGGCTTCTTGGACGAGCAGTACTTC. Amino acids: CASSQARTGFLDEQYF.

The chain carries TRBV6-1 and TRBJ2-5, with 9 bases aligning to TRBD1. The length of the CDR3 is 16 residues. Germline CDR1 and CDR2: MNHNS and SASEGT. V dropped 3 bases and J dropped 2; count of bases not matched to a gene: 7. Written as DNA, the CDR3 is TGTGCCAGCAGTGACGCGGACAGGGGCTTACAAGAGACCCAGTACTTC. Translating gives CASSDADRGLQETQYF.

The gene calls are TRBV11-2 and TRBJ1-2; weak D call: TRBD1 (5 bases). Per germline, CDR1 SGHAT and CDR2 FQNNGV. V was shortened by 2 bases and J by 3 bases, with 10 bases between the two germline ends. The CDR3 covers 14 residues. For the CDR3, the DNA is TGTGCCAGCAGCTTATTAGGGGAGCACTATGGCTACACCTTC. This codes for CASSLLGEHYGYTF.

This clonotype has just a few counts. The genes are TRBV30 and TRBJ2-5, with TRBD2 matching 11 bases. CDR1 and CDR2 from the germline V gene are GTSNPN and SVGIG (reference sequence). This CDR3 has 16 amino acids. Unmatched junction bases numbered 9, after V lost 1 base and J lost 5 bases. CDR3 loop: CAWSGGLAEIRETQYF. In DNA form, the CDR3 reads TGTGCCTGGAGTGGGGGACTAGCGGAGATCCGGGAGACCCAGTACTTC.

This clonotype has just one count. The chain employs TRBV28 and TRBJ2-5, with D possibly matching TRBD2 (5 bases). V lost 4 bases and J lost 6, with 12 bases in between. The germline CDR1 and CDR2 sequences are MDHEN and SYDVKM. The CDR3 covers 13 residues. CDR3 region: CASSSGVLQTQYF. In DNA form, the CDR3 reads TGTGCCAGCAGTTCCGGGGTTCTTCAGACCCAGTACTTC.